The 4 T cell receptor beta chains below were found in one sample sequenced in a study of Ad26.COV2.S vaccination and SARS-CoV-2 variants. Sample treatment: about 20 received Ad26.COV2.S at low or high dose, single or two shots; about 5 received placebo; per-sample allocation not given. After the first vaccine or placebo injection, samples were drawn on day 63. The data were produced by immunoSEQ multiplex PCR, yet TCRdb's version contains in-frame clones alone and is incomplete. Of 300,000 to 350,000 clones detected, around four fifths appear once; the ten largest clones hold 2% to 2.5%. Sample: peripheral blood, taken in a trial of Ad26.COV2.S vaccine versus placebo. These receptors originate from a person aged 18-60 years who received the Ad26.COV2.S COVID-19 vaccine or a placebo.

The count of this clone is one. V is TRBV5-4 and J is TRBJ2-3, with 12 bases identical to TRBD2. CDR3 length equals 14 residues. Germline CDR1 and CDR2: SGHNT and YYREEE (reference sequence). V gave up 5 bases and J gave up 9 bases; unmatched junction bases: 7. The CDR3 is CASRLAGGQRTQYF. Here the CDR3 DNA reads TGTGCCAGCAGGCTAGCGGGGGGGCAACGGACGCAGTATTTT.

The rearrangement joins TRBV5-5 to TRBJ1-1; possibly TRBD1 for D (6 bases). The germline V gene encodes CDR1 SGHKS and CDR2 YYEKEE (reference sequence). Trimming took 2 bases from V and 5 from J, leaving 16 bases between them. This CDR3 is built from 15 residues. CDR3 in amino acids: CASSFAGAGGTEAFF. For the CDR3, the DNA is TGTGCCAGCAGCTTCGCAGGGGCTGGGGGAACTGAAGCTTTCTTT.

The chain couples TRBV29-1 to TRBJ2-3; D tentatively reads TRBD1 or TRBD2 (6 bases each). Trimming shortened V by 6 bases and J by 2 bases, and 18 bases separated the two germline ends. Germline assignment: CDR1 SQVTM and CDR2 ANQGSEA. This CDR3 is built from 15 residues. CDR3 residues: CSVFFGGRSTDTQYF. The CDR3 coding sequence is TGCAGCGTATTTTTCGGGGGCCGATCCACAGATACGCAGTATTTT.

This clone was detected only once. The chain is built from TRBV11-3 and TRBJ2-7; 8 bases align to TRBD1. V was pared by 3 bases and J by 3 bases, with 7 bases of the junction left unmatched. This CDR3 spans 15 amino acids. Germline assignment: CDR1 SGHNT and CDR2 YENEEA. CDR3 residues: CASSFRGRPDYEQYF. DNA of the CDR3: TGTGCCAGCAGCTTCAGGGGGCGACCTGACTACGAGCAGTACTTC.